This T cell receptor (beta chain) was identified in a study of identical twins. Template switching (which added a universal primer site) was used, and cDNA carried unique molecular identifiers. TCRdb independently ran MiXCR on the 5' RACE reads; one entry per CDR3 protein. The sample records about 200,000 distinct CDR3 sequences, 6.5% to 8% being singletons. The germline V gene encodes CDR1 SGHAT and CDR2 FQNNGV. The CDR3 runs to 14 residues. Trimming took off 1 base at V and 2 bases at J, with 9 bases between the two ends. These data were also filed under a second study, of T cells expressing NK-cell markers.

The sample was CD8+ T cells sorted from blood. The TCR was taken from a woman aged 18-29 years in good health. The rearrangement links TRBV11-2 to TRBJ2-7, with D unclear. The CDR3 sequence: CASSLGAITYEQYF. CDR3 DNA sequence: TGTGCCAGCAGCTTAGGTGCGATTACCTACGAGCAGTACTTC.